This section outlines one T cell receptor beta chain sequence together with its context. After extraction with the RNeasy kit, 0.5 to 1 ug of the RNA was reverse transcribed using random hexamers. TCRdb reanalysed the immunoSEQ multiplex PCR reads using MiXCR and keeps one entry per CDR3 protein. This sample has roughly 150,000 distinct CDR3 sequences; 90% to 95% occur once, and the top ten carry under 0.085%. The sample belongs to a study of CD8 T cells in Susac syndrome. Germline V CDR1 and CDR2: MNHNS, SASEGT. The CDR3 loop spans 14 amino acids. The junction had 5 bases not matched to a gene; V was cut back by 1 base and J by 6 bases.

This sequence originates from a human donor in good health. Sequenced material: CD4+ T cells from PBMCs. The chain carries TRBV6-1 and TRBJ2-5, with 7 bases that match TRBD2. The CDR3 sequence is CASSEVRAGKTQYF. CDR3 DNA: TGTGCCAGCAGTGAAGTAAGAGCGGGGAAGACCCAGTACTTC.